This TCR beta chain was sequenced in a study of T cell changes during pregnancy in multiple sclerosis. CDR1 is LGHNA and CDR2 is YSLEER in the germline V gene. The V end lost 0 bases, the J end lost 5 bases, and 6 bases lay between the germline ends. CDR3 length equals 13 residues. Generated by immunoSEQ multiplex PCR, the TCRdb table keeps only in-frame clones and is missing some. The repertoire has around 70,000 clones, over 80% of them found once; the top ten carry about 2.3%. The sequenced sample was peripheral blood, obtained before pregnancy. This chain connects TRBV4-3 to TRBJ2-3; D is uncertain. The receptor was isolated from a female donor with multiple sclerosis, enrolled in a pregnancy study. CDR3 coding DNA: TGCGCCAGCAGCCAAGATAGAGTAGATACGCAGTATTTT. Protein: CASSQDRVDTQYF.